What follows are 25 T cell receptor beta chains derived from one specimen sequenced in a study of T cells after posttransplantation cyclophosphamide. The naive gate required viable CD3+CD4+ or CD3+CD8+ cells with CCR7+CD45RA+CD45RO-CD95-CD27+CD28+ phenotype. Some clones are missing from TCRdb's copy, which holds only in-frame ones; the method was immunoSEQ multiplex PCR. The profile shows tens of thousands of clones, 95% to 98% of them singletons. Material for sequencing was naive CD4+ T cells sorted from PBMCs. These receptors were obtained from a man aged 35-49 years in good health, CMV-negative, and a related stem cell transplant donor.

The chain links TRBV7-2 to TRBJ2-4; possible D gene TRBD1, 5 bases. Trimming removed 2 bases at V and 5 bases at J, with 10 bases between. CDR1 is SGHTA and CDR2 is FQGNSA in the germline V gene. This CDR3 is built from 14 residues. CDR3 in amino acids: CASSLLGVQNIQYF. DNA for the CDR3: TGTGCCAGCAGCTTACTAGGGGTCCAAAACATTCAGTACTTC.

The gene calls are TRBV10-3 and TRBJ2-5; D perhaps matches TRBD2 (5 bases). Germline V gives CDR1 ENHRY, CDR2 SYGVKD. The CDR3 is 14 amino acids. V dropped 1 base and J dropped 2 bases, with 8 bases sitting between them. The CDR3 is CAISEYSGQETQYF. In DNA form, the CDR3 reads TGTGCCATCAGTGAGTACTCGGGACAAGAGACCCAGTACTTC.

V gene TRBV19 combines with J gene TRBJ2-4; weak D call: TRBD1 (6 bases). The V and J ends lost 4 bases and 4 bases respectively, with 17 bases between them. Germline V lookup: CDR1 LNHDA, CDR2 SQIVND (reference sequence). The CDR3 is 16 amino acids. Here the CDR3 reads CASSTGVFDLKNIQYF. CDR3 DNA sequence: TGTGCCAGTAGTACAGGGGTTTTCGATCTGAAAAACATTCAGTACTTC.

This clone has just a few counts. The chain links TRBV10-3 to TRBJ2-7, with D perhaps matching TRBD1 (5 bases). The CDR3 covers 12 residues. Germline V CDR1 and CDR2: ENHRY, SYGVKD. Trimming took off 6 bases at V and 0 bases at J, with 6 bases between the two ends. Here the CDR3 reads CAIRDTSYEQYF. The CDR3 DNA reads TGTGCCATCAGGGACACCTCCTACGAGCAGTACTTC.

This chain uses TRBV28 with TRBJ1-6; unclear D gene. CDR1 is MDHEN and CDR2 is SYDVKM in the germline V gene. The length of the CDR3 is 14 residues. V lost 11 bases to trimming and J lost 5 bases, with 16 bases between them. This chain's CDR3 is CASNPRPDNSPLHF. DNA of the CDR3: TGTGCCTCAAATCCGAGGCCTGATAATTCACCCCTCCACTTT.

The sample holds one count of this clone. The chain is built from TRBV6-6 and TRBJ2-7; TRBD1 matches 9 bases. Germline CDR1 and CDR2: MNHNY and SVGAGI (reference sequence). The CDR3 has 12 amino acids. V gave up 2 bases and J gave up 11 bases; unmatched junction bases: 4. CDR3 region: CASSYRDRVEYF. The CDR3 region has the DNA TGTGCCAGCAGTTACCGGGACAGGGTGGAGTACTTC.

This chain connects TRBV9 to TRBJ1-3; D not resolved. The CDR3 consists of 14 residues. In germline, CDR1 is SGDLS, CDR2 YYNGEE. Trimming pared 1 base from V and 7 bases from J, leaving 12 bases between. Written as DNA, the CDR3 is TGTGCCAGCAGCGTATATGAGGGAAGGAACACCATATATTTT. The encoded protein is CASSVYEGRNTIYF. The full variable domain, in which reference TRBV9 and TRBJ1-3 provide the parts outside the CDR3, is DSGVTQTPKHLITATGQRVTLRCSPRSGDLSVYWYQQSLDQGLQFLIQYYNGEERAKGNILERFSAQQFPDLHSELNLSSLELGDSALYFCASSVYEGRNTIYFGEGSWLTVV.

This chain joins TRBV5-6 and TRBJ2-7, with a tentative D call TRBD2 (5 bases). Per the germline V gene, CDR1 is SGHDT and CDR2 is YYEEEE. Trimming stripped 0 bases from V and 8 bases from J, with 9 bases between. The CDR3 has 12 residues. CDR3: CASSLAGFKQYF. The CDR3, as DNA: TGTGCCAGCAGCTTGGCGGGATTCAAGCAGTACTTC. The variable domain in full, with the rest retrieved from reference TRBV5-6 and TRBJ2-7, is DAGVTQSPTHLIKTRGQQVTLRCSPKSGHDTVSWYQQALGQGPQFIFQYYEEEERQRGNFPDRFSGHQFPNYSSELNVNALLLGDSALYLCASSLAGFKQYFGPGTRLTVT.

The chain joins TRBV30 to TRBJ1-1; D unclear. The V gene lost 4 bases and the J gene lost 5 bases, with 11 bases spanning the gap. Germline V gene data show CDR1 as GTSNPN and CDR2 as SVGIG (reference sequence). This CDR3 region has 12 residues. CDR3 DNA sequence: TGTGCCTGGATCCGGGGAGGGACTGAAGCTTTCTTT. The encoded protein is CAWIRGGTEAFF.

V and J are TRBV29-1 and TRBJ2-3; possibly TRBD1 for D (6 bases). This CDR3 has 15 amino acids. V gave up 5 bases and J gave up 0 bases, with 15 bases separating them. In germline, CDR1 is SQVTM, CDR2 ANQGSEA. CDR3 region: CSVLKWDTSTDTQYF. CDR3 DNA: TGCAGCGTTCTCAAATGGGACACAAGCACAGATACGCAGTATTTT.

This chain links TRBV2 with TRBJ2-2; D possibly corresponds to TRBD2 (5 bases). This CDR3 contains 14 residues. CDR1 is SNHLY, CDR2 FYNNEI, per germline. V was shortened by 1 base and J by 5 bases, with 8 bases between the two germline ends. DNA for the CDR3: TGTGCCAGCAGTGAAGTAAGGGAGACCGGGGAGCTGTTTTTT. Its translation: CASSEVRETGELFF.

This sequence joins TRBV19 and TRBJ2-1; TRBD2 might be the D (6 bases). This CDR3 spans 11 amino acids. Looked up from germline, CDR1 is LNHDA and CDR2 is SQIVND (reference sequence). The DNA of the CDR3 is TGTGCAACGACTAGTGGGTATGAGCAGTTCTTC. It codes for CATTSGYEQFF.

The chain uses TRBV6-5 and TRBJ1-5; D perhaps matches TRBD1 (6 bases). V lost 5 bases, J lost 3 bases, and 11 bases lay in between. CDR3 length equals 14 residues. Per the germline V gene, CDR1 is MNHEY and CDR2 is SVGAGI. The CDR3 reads CASSGQSSNQPQHF. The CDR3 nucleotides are TGTGCCAGCAGTGGACAGTCTTCCAATCAGCCCCAGCATTTT.

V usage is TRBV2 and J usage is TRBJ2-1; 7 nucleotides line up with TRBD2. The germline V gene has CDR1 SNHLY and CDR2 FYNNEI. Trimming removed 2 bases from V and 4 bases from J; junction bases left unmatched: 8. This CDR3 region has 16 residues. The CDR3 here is CASSEWAGAGYNEQFF. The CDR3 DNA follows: TGTGCCAGCAGTGAATGGGCGGGAGCTGGGTACAATGAGCAGTTCTTC.

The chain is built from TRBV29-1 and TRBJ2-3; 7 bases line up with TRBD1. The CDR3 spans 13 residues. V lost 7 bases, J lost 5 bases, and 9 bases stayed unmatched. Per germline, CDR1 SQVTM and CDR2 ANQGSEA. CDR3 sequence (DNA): TGCAGCGCCCCTGGACAGGTTGGAGATACGCAGTATTTT. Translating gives CSAPGQVGDTQYF.

CDR3 amino acids: CASSLQGTLNTEAFF. For the CDR3, the DNA is TGTGCCAGCAGCTTACAGGGCACGTTGAACACTGAAGCTTTCTTT. The V gene is TRBV7-9, the J gene TRBJ1-1, with a possible D match to TRBD1 (5 bases). The CDR3 consists of 15 residues. Trimming stripped 2 bases from V and 0 bases from J, with 10 bases between. Germline CDR1 and CDR2: SEHNR and FQNEAQ (reference sequence).

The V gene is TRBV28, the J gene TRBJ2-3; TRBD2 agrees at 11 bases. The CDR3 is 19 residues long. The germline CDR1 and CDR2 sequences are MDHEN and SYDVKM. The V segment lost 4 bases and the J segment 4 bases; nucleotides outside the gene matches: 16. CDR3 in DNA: TGTGCCAGCAGTTCCACAGGGACTAGCGGCTCTCTCTGGGCAGATACGCAGTATTTT. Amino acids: CASSSTGTSGSLWADTQYF.

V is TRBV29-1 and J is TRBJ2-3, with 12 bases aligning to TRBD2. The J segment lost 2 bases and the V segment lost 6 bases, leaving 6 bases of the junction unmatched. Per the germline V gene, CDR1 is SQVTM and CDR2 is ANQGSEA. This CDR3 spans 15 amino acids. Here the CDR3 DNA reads TGCAGCGTCAACCTAGCGGGAGGGCCCACAGATACGCAGTATTTT. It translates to CSVNLAGGPTDTQYF.

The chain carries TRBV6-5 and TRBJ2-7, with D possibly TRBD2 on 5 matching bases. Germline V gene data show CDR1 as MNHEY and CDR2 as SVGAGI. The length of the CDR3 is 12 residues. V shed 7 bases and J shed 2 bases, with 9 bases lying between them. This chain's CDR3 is CASKRNPYEQYF. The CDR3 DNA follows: TGTGCCAGCAAGCGGAATCCCTACGAGCAGTACTTC.

The CDR3, as DNA: TGTGCCAGCAGCAAAGTCCCGACTAGCACAGATACGCAGTATTTT. This gives the protein CASSKVPTSTDTQYF. V usage is TRBV21-1 and J usage is TRBJ2-3; the table's D call, TRBD2, was not checked against the DNA. TRBV21-1 is flagged as a pseudogene. This CDR3 has 15 residues.

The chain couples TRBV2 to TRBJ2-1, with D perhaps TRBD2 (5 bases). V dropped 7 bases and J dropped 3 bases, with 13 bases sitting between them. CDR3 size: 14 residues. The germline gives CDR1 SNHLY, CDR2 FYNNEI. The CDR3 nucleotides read TGTGCCAGCATAGCGTCCCGGGGCTACAATGAGCAGTTCTTC. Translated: CASIASRGYNEQFF.

The CDR3 loop reads CASSLSWDFQETQYF. For the CDR3, the DNA is TGCGCCAGCAGTCTATCCTGGGACTTTCAGGAGACCCAGTACTTC. This chain links TRBV23-1 with TRBJ2-5, with D perhaps TRBD2 (6 bases). TRBV23-1 is an ORF, and what it does is uncertain. V lost 4 bases to trimming and J lost 5 bases, with 17 bases between them. The length of the CDR3 is 15 residues.

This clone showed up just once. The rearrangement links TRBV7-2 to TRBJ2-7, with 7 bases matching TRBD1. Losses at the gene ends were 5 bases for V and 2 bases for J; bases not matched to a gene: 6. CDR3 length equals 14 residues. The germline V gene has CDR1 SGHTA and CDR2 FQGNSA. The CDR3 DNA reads TGTGCCAGCAGCCGTAACAGGGGACCCTACGAGCAGTACTTC. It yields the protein CASSRNRGPYEQYF.

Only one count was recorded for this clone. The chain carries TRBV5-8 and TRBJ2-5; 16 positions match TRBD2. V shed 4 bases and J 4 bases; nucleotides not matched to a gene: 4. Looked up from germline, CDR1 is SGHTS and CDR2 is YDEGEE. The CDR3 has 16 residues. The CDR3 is CASSPGLAGGPETQYF. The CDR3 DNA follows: TGTGCCAGCAGCCCGGGACTAGCGGGAGGGCCAGAGACCCAGTACTTC.

CDR3 bases: TGTGCCAGCTCACAAGGGGTCGGGGCCAACGTCCTGACTTTC. Translating gives CASSQGVGANVLTF. This sequence joins TRBV18 and TRBJ2-6, with D possibly TRBD1 on 5 matching bases. Per germline, CDR1 KGHSH and CDR2 LQKENI. Trimming shortened V by 4 bases and J by 4 bases, and 8 bases separated the two germline ends. This CDR3 is 14 amino acids long.